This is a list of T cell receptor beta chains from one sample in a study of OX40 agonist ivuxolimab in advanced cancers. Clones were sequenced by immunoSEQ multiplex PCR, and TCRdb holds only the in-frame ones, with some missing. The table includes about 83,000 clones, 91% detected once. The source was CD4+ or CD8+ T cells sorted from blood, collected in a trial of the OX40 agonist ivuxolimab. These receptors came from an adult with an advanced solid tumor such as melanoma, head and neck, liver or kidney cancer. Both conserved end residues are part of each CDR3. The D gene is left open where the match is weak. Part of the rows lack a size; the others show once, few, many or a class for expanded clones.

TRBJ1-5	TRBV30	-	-	CAWGAENSAGTQPQHF	TGTGCCTGGGGGGCTGAGAATTCGGCAGGGACGCAGCCCCAGCATTTT
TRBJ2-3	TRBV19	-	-	CASSNLASGAQYF	TGTGCCAGTAGTAATCTGGCTAGTGGGGCGCAGTATTTT
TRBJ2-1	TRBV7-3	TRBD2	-	CASSQPLAGVRQSYNEQFF	TGTGCCAGCAGCCAACCGCTAGCGGGAGTCCGACAGAGCTACAATGAGCAGTTCTTC
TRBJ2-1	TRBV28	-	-	CASSFRSYNEQFF	TGTGCCAGCAGTTTCCGTTCATACAATGAGCAGTTCTTC
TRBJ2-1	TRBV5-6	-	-	CASSLPHDSNEQFF	TGTGCCAGCAGCTTGCCCCACGACAGCAATGAGCAGTTCTTC
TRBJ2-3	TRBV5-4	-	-	CASSFTDTQYF	TGTGCCAGCAGCTTCACAGATACGCAGTATTTT
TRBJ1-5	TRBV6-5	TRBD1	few	CASSSDRGQPQHF	TGTGCCAGCAGTTCGGACAGGGGCCAGCCCCAGCATTTT
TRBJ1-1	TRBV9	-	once	CASSVLAKLDTEAFF	TGTGCCAGCAGCGTATTGGCCAAATTAGACACTGAAGCTTTCTTT
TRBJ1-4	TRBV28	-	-	CASSPMSQVWPTNEKLFF	TGTGCCAGCAGCCCAATGTCCCAGGTCTGGCCGACTAATGAAAAACTGTTTTTT
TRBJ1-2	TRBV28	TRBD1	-	CASSVGTGEYGYTF	TGTGCCAGCAGTGTAGGGACAGGCGAGTATGGCTACACCTTC
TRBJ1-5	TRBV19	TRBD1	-	CASSIRDRGQPQHF	TGTGCCAGTAGTATTAGGGACAGGGGGCAGCCCCAGCATTTT
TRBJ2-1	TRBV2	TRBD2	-	CASSSPSGSYNEQFF	TGTGCCAGCAGTTCCCCTAGCGGATCCTACAATGAGCAGTTCTTC
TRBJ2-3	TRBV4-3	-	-	CASSQDLAGADTDTQYF	TGCGCCAGCAGCCAAGATCTGGCAGGGGCCGACACAGATACGCAGTATTTT
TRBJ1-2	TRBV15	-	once	CATSEVTLYGYTF	TGTGCCACCAGCGAGGTGACTCTCTATGGCTACACCTTC
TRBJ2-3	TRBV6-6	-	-	CASSYRGISTDTQYF	TGTGCCAGCAGTTACCGGGGGATTAGCACAGATACGCAGTATTTT
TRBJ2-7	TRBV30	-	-	CAWKPQRYEQYF	TGTGCCTGGAAGCCACAGCGCTACGAGCAGTACTTC
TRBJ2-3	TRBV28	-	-	CASSLYSDTQYF	TGTGCCAGCAGTTTATACTCCGATACGCAGTATTTT
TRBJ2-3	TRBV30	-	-	CASFWGDTQYF	TGTGCCTCGTTCTGGGGAGATACGCAGTATTTT
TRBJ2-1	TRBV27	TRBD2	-	CASSPWTSGSSVSPYNEQFF	TGTGCCAGCAGTCCGTGGACTAGCGGGAGTTCGGTATCCCCCTACAATGAGCAGTTCTTC
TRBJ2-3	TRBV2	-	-	CASSRASAQYF	TGTGCCAGCAGTCGAGCTAGCGCGCAGTATTTT
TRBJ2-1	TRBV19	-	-	CASGTPFGYEQFF	TGTGCCAGCGGTACTCCTTTCGGGTATGAGCAGTTCTTC
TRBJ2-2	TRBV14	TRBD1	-	CASSQVGQGDGELFF	TGTGCCAGCAGCCAAGTGGGACAGGGGGACGGGGAGCTGTTTTTT
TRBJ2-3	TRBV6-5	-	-	CASRSIGSSADTQYF	TGTGCCAGCAGATCAATAGGGAGTAGCGCAGATACGCAGTATTTT
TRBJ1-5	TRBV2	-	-	CASSLVYSNQPQHF	TGTGCCAGCAGTTTAGTCTATAGCAATCAGCCCCAGCATTTT
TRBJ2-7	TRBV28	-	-	CASSLPFYEQYF	TGTGCCAGCAGTCTCCCCTTCTACGAGCAGTACTTC
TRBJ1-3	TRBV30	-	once	CAWSEAGLLVGNTIYF	TGTGCCTGGAGTGAGGCAGGGCTATTAGTAGGAAACACCATATATTTT
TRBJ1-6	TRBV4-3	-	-	CASSQDQDLGSPLHF	TGCGCCAGCAGCCAAGATCAGGATCTGGGTTCACCCCTCCACTTT
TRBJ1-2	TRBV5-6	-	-	CASSLLGNSYGYTF	TGTGCCAGCAGCTTGTTGGGAAACTCCTATGGCTACACCTTC
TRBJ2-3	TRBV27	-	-	CASSFWVGFTDTQYF	TGTGCCAGCAGTTTTTGGGTCGGCTTCACAGATACGCAGTATTTT
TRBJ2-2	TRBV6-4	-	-	CASSAPNTGELFF	TGTGCCAGCAGTGCCCCGAACACCGGGGAGCTGTTTTTT
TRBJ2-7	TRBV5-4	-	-	CASSLGGPYEQYF	TGTGCCAGCAGCTTGGGGGGTCCCTACGAGCAGTACTTC
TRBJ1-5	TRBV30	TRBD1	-	CARQGASAPAF	TGTGCCCGTCAGGGGGCTTCGGCCCCAGCATTT